The TCR beta chain under discussion was sequenced for a study of blood T cell repertoires in COVID-19. Overall study context: From the United States, Italy and Spain came samples of acute and convalescent COVID-19. Nucleic acid was either cDNA or gDNA, and it came from T cells, B-cell-depleted T cells, or PBMCs.

The CDR3 covers 14 residues. Looked up from germline, CDR1 is SGHNT and CDR2 is YYREEE (reference sequence). Trimming took 0 bases from V and 9 from J, leaving 15 bases between them. Original analysis: Reference gene primer amplification gave estimated nucleated cell counts. Using immunoSEQ multiplex PCR, the repertoire was profiled, and TCRdb retains in-frame clones only, with some absent. That table gives V, J and clone size, and the DNA gave D and trimming. The profile shows around 250,000 clones, around 83% of them singletons. The genes are TRBV5-4 and TRBJ1-2, with D possibly TRBD1 on 6 matching bases. Sequencing was carried out using peripheral blood. This TCR came from a man older than 75 with acute or convalescent COVID-19. CDR3 coding DNA: TGTGCCAGCAGCTTGGGGGAAGGGGGAAGGAGCTACACCTTC. This translates into CASSLGEGGRSYTF. Complete variable domain (other parts from reference TRBV5-4 and TRBJ1-2): ETGVTQSPTHLIKTRGQQVTLRCSSQSGHNTVSWYQQALGQGPQFIFQYYREEENGRGNFPPRFSGLQFPNYSSELNVNALELDDSALYLCASSLGEGGRSYTFGSGTRLTVV.